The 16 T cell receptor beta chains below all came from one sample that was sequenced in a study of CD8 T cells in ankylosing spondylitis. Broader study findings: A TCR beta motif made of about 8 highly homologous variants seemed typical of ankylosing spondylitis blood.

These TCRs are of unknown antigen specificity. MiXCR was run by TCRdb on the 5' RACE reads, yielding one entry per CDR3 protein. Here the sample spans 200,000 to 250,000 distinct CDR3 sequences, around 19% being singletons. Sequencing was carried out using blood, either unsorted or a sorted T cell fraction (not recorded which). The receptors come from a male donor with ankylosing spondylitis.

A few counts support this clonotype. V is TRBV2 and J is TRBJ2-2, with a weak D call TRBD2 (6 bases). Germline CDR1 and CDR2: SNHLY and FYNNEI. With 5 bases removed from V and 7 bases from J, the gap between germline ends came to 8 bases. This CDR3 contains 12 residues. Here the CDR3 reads CASSWRGGELFF. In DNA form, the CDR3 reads TGTGCCAGCAGTTGGAGGGGCGGGGAGCTGTTTTTT.

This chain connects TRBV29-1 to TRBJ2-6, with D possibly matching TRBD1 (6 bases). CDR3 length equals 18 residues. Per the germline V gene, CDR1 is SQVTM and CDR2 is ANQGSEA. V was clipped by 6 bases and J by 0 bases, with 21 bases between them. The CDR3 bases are TGCAGCGTCCTGGGTTGGGACACCCAAAGCTCTGGGGCCAACGTCCTGACTTTC. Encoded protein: CSVLGWDTQSSGANVLTF.

The CDR3 loop is CASSISGRAYEQYF. Written as DNA, the CDR3 is TGTGCCAGCAGTATTAGCGGGAGGGCCTACGAGCAGTACTTC. The V and J genes are TRBV28 and TRBJ2-7; the match to TRBD2 covers 11 bases. Losses at the gene ends were 5 bases for V and 2 bases for J; bases not matched to a gene: 2. The germline V gene has CDR1 MDHEN and CDR2 SYDVKM. The CDR3 extends over 14 amino acids.

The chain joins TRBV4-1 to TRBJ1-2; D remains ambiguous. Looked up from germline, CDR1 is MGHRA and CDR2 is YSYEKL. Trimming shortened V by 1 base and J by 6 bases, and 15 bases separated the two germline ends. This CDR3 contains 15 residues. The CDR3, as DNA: TGCGCCAGCAGCCAAGGCGTAAGAGGTTTAGATGGCTACACCTTC. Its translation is CASSQGVRGLDGYTF.

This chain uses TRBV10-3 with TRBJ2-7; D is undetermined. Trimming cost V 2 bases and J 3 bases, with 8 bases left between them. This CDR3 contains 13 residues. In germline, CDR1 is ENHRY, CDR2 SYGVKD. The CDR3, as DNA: TGTGCCATCAGTGAGCCTACGATCTACGAGCAGTACTTC. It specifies CAISEPTIYEQYF.

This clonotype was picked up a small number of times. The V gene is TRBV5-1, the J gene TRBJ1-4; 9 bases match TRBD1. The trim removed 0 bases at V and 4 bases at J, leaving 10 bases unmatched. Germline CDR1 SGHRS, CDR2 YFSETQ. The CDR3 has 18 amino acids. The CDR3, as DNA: TGCGCCAGCAGCTTGGAAACAGGGGGCCAGGGCTATAATGAAAAACTGTTTTTT. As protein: CASSLETGGQGYNEKLFF.

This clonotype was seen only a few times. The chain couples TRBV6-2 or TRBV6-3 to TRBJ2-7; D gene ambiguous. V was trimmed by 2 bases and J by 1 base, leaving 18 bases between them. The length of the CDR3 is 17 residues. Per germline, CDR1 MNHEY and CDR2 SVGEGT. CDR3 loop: CASSYDQEMLLSYEQYF. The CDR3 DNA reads TGTGCCAGCAGTTACGATCAGGAAATGTTACTATCCTACGAGCAGTACTTC.

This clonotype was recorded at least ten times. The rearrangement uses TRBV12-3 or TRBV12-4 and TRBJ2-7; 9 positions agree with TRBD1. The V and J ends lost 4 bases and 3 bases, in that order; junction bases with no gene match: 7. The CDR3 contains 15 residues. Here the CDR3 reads CASSYRTGDGYEQYF. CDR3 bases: TGTGCCAGCAGTTACCGGACAGGGGATGGCTACGAGCAGTACTTC.

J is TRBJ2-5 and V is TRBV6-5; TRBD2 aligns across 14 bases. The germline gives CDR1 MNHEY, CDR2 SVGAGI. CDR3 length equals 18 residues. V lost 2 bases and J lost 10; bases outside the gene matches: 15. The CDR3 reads CASSYTRLAGGIREGQYF. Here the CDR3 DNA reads TGTGCCAGCAGTTACACTAGACTAGCGGGGGGGATAAGAGAAGGCCAGTACTTC.

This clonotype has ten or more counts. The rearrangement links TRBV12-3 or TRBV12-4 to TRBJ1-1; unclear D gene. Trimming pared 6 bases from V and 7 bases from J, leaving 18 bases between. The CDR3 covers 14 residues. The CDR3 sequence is CASSRDNRVNEAFF. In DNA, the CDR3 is TGTGCCAGCAGCCGCGACAACCGCGTGAATGAAGCTTTCTTT.

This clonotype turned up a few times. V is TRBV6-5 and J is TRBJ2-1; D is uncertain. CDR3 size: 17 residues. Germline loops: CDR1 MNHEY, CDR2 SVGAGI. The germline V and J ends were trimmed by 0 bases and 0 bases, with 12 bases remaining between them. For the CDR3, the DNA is TGTGCCAGCAGTTACTCGAGAGTGGGCAGCTCCTACAATGAGCAGTTCTTC. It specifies CASSYSRVGSSYNEQFF.

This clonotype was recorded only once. CDR3 coding DNA: TGTGCCAGCAGTCAGACCAGGGTATTGAACACTGAAGCTTTCTTT. This encodes CASSQTRVLNTEAFF. The gene calls are TRBV6-1 and TRBJ1-1; tentative D call: TRBD1 (5 bases). Germline CDR1 reads MNHNS; CDR2 reads SASEGT. V lost 5 bases and J lost 0, with 13 bases in between. The CDR3 is made up of 15 amino acids.

The CDR3 DNA reads as TGTGCCAGCAGCTTAGAAATTGGCTACGAGCAGTACTTC. This gives the protein CASSLEIGYEQYF. The genes are TRBV7-6 and TRBJ2-7, with D uncertain. Germline-derived CDR1 and CDR2 are SGHVS and FNYEAQ. The CDR3 has 13 residues. V was clipped by 1 base and J by 3 bases, with 7 bases between them.

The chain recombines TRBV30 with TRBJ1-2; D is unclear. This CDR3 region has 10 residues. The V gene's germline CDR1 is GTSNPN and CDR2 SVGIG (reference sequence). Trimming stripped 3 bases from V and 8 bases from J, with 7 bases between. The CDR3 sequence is CAWRLEGYTF. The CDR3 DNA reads TGTGCCTGGAGGTTGGAAGGCTACACCTTC.

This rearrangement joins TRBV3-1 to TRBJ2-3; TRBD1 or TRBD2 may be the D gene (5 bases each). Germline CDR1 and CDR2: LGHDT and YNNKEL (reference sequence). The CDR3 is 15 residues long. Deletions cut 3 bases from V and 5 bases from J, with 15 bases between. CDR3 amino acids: CASSHWDLREDTQYF. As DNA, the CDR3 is TGTGCCAGCAGCCATTGGGACCTACGAGAAGATACGCAGTATTTT.

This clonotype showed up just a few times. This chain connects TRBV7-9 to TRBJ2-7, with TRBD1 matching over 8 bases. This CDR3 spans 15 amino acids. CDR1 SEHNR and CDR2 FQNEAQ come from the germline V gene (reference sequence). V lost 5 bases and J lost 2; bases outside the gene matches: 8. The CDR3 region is CASSIPGTGPYEQYF. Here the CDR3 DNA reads TGTGCCAGCAGCATACCCGGGACAGGTCCCTACGAGCAGTACTTC. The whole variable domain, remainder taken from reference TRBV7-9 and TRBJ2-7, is DTGVSQNPRHKITKRGQNVTFRCDPISEHNRLYWYRQTLGQGPEFLTYFQNEAQLEKSRLLSDRFSAERPKGSFSTLEIQRTEQGDSAMYLCASSIPGTGPYEQYFGPGTRLTVT.